One and the same sample provided the 11 T cell receptor beta chains below, sequenced in a study of naive and memory T cell subsets. Study observations and caveats: A few larger clonotypes appeared in naive repertoires, especially CD8, possibly memory cells re-expressing CD45RA.

Two oligonucleotides, mixed equimolar, formed the beta constant-region primer covering TRBC1 and TRBC2. The ligated cDNA underwent four PCR rounds using SP2 and nested alpha and beta constant-region primers. TCRdb passed the UMI-ligation and nested PCR reads through MiXCR, listing each CDR3 protein once. Of roughly 150,000 distinct CDR3 sequences in the sample, roughly 23% are singletons; the top ten hold about 0.11%. These TCRs' antigens remain unknown. Sequenced input: naive CD4+ T cells from blood. The receptor source for this set is a human donor in good health.

The chain employs TRBV7-9 and TRBJ2-1, with D perhaps assigned TRBD1 or TRBD2 (5 bases each). The V end was cut by 5 bases, the J end by 6 bases, with 11 bases between. The CDR3 contains 13 residues. Germline-derived CDR1 and CDR2 are SEHNR and FQNEAQ (reference sequence). The DNA of the CDR3 is TGTGCCAGCAGCCGGGGCCCCTCCAATGAGCAGTTCTTC. Translating gives CASSRGPSNEQFF.

This clonotype was seen only a few times. The chain recombines TRBV6-5 with TRBJ2-7, with TRBD2 as a possible D gene (6 bases). There are 16 residues in the CDR3. Trimming took off 6 bases at V and 0 bases at J, with 18 bases between the two ends. Germline V gives CDR1 MNHEY, CDR2 SVGAGI. CDR3 in amino acids: CASRVGGPGRSYEQYF. In DNA form, the CDR3 reads TGTGCCAGCAGGGTAGGAGGGCCAGGCCGCTCCTACGAGCAGTACTTC.

The chain links TRBV6-5 to TRBJ1-1; maybe TRBD1 (6 bases). The CDR3 totals 16 residues. Germline V CDR1 and CDR2: MNHEY, SVGAGI. Trimming left V 2 bases short and J 3 bases short, with 16 bases between. The CDR3 loop reads CASSYGPFRGDTEAFF. The DNA for the CDR3 is TGTGCCAGCAGTTACGGTCCTTTCAGGGGAGACACTGAAGCTTTCTTT.

The V call is TRBV20-1, the J call TRBJ2-7; a weak D match, TRBD1 (6 bases). The germline V gene encodes CDR1 DFQATT and CDR2 SNEGSKA (reference sequence). The CDR3 contains 13 residues. V gave up 6 bases and J gave up 4 bases, with 16 bases separating them. The CDR3 reads CSALHRAGYEQYF. The CDR3 coding sequence is TGCAGTGCCTTACACAGGGCAGGGTACGAGCAGTACTTC.

This clonotype has only a few counts. This chain links TRBV11-2 with TRBJ1-3; D remains ambiguous. The CDR3 covers 13 residues. The V and J ends lost 3 bases and 4 bases respectively, with 7 bases between them. CDR1 and CDR2 (germline): SGHAT, FQNNGV. The CDR3 bases are TGTGCCAGCAGCTTTCCACTGGGAAACACCATATATTTT. It is translated as CASSFPLGNTIYF.

The chain has TRBV20-1 and TRBJ1-6; D is undetermined. V shed 2 bases and J shed 0 bases, with 8 bases lying between them. The CDR3 covers 15 residues. Germline V gives CDR1 DFQATT, CDR2 SNEGSKA (reference sequence). CDR3 loop: CSARSTSSYNSPLHF. CDR3 nucleotides: TGCAGTGCTAGATCTACTAGCTCCTATAATTCACCCCTCCACTTT.

This sequence joins TRBV19 and TRBJ1-5; D unresolved. The CDR3 is 15 residues long. V was cut by 4 bases and J by 5 bases, with 15 bases left in between. Per the germline V gene, CDR1 is LNHDA and CDR2 is SQIVND (reference sequence). The CDR3 coding sequence is TGTGCCAGTAGTACCCCCGGGAAAACCTATCAGCCCCAGCATTTT. Translation gives CASSTPGKTYQPQHF.

The chain combines TRBV7-2 with TRBJ1-3; D not resolved. Germline V CDR1 and CDR2: SGHTA, FQGNSA. Trimming left V 8 bases short and J 0 bases short, with 2 bases between. The length of the CDR3 is 11 residues. CDR3 loop: CASYSGNTIYF. Here the CDR3 DNA reads TGTGCCAGCTACTCTGGAAACACCATATATTTT.

This clonotype has just a few counts. The rearrangement joins TRBV2 to TRBJ2-1; 8 bases align to TRBD1. The CDR3 extends over 13 amino acids. CDR1 is SNHLY and CDR2 is FYNNEI in the germline V gene. Germline trimming cut 4 bases from V and 10 bases from J; bases unmatched to any gene: 6. The CDR3 sequence: CASSGQGPGEQFF. Written as DNA, the CDR3 is TGTGCCAGCAGTGGACAGGGGCCGGGGGAGCAGTTCTTC. The variable domain in full, with the rest retrieved from reference TRBV2 and TRBJ2-1, is EPEVTQTPSHQVTQMGQEVILRCVPISNHLYFYWYRQILGQKVEFLVSFYNNEISEKSEIFDDQFSVERPDGSNFTLKIRSTKLEDSAMYFCASSGQGPGEQFFGPGTRLTVL.

The chain combines TRBV28 with TRBJ1-5; D is uncertain. V gave up 2 bases and J gave up 0 bases, with 8 bases separating them. CDR1 MDHEN and CDR2 SYDVKM come from the germline V gene. The CDR3 is 15 amino acids. The CDR3 loop reads CASSLTDGSNQPQHF. The CDR3 DNA is TGTGCCAGCAGTTTAACTGACGGTAGCAATCAGCCCCAGCATTTT.

This clonotype was counted only a few times. The J gene is TRBJ2-5, the V gene TRBV7-6, with TRBD2 identical over 8 bases. From germline, CDR1 is SGHVS and CDR2 FNYEAQ. The CDR3 contains 14 residues. With 5 bases clipped from V and 2 bases from J, the junction kept 4 bases outside the gene matches. This CDR3 is CASSRLAGQETQYF. CDR3 DNA sequence: TGTGCCAGCAGCCGTCTAGCGGGTCAAGAGACCCAGTACTTC.